The present entry profiles one T cell receptor beta chain with its context. Its cognate antigen is unknown. The V and J ends lost 1 base and 8 bases respectively, with 14 bases between them. The V gene's germline CDR1 is MGHDK and CDR2 SYGVNS. The CDR3 loop spans 14 amino acids. Approximately 98,000 TCR templates underwent assay in each sample. Method: immunoSEQ multiplex PCR; TCRdb's copy keeps in-frame clones and lacks some. The sample has approximately 100,000 clones, just under 95% seen once. This sample is drawn from a study of siplizumab effects on memory and regulatory T cells. Study-level points and caveats: Naive T cells were seemingly more diverse than memory cells, and major contributions to the alloresponse seemed to be made by them. Naive or memory phenotype assignment was not possible for roughly 80-97% of proliferating CD4+ or CD8+ clones. Siplizumab cultures yielded proliferating Tregs whose suppressive function was not confirmed.

The sample consisted of non-Treg CD4+ T cells sorted from blood. This clonotype originated in a human donor in good health. The chain carries TRBV25-1 and TRBJ1-2, with unresolved D. Written as DNA, the CDR3 is TGTGCCAGCAGTGAATTTTCCGGGGTTTCGGGCTACACCTTC. Amino acids: CASSEFSGVSGYTF.